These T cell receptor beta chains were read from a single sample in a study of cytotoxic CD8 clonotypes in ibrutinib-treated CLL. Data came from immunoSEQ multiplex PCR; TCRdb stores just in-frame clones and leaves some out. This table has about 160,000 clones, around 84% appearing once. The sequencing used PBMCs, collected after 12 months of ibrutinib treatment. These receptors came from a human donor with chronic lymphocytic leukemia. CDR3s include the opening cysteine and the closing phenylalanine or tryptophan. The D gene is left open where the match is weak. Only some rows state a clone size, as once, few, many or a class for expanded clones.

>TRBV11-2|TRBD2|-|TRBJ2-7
CASSFGLAGHSYEQYF
TGTGCCAGCAGCTTCGGACTAGCGGGACACTCCTACGAGCAGTACTTC
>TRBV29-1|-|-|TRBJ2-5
CSVVVNGETQYF
TGCAGCGTTGTAGTCAACGGTGAGACCCAGTACTTC
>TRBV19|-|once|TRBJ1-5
CASSTADRQPQHF
TGTGCCAGTAGTACCGCCGACCGCCAGCCCCAGCATTTT
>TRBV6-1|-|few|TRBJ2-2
CASNLGTGELFF
TGTGCCAGCAACCTGGGGACCGGGGAGCTGTTTTTT
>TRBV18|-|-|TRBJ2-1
CASSPGLGPHNEQFF
TGTGCCAGCTCCCCAGGACTTGGGCCCCACAATGAGCAGTTCTTC
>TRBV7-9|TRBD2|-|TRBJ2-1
CASKNLAVKWTSGDNEQFF
TGTGCCAGCAAGAATTTAGCCGTGAAATGGACTAGCGGGGACAATGAGCAGTTCTTC
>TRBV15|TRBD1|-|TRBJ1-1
CATSRNRGKNTEAFF
TGTGCCACCAGCAGAAACAGGGGAAAGAACACTGAAGCTTTCTTT
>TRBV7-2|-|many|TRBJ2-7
CASSLGQASSYEQYF
TGTGCCAGCAGCTTAGGTCAGGCTTCCTCCTACGAGCAGTACTTC
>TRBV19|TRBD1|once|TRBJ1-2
CASTSLRADRGSGYTF
TGTGCCAGTACCTCCCTGAGGGCCGACAGGGGTAGTGGCTACACCTTC
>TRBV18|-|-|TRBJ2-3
CASSDGGGADTQYF
TGTGCCAGCTCAGACGGCGGTGGGGCAGATACGCAGTATTTT
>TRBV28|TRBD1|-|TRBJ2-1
CASSSAGTGTNEQFF
TGTGCCAGCAGTTCTGCCGGGACAGGGACCAATGAGCAGTTCTTC
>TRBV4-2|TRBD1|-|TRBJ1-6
CASSQGTGGLSPLHF
TGTGCCAGCAGCCAAGGGACAGGGGGCCTTTCACCCCTCCACTTT